This T cell receptor (beta chain) was found in a study of T cell responses to AZD1222 COVID-19 vaccine. The table came from immunoSEQ multiplex PCR; TCRdb's copy has only in-frame clones and leaves some out. This table holds about 150,000 clones, 85% to 95% found once. General study points: After the peak T cell response, and only then, were repertoires sampled.

CDR3 length: 16 residues. CDR1 and CDR2 (germline): KGHSH, LQKENI. V was pared by 3 bases and J by 1 base, with 8 bases of the junction left unmatched. Of note for this clone: The antigen remains unidentified.

This chain uses TRBV18 with TRBJ1-1; TRBD1 matches at 7 bases. The material sequenced was peripheral blood, taken on day 0 of AZD1222 vaccination. The receptor was derived from an adult in good health. The CDR3 bases are TGTGCCAGCTCACCGAGGGAGGGGGCTGGGAACACTGAAGCTTTCTTT. Its translation is CASSPREGAGNTEAFF.